These 25 T cell receptor beta chains came from one sample sequenced in a study of chemoradiotherapy in HPV16-positive cancers. The table came from immunoSEQ multiplex PCR; TCRdb's copy has only in-frame clones and leaves some out. Among approximately 3,100 clones listed, around 82% were seen once. The sample was tumor tissue, taken from a patient who underwent chemoradiotherapy. The receptors originated from a human donor with HPV-associated anogenital cancer.

V is TRBV11-2 and J is TRBJ1-1; D is uncertain. Germline CDR1 is SGHAT and CDR2 is FQNNGV. This CDR3 spans 15 amino acids. V was pared by 0 bases and J by 0 bases, with 8 bases between. The CDR3 is CASSLEPQLNTEAFF. CDR3 in DNA: TGTGCCAGCAGCTTAGAGCCCCAGTTGAACACTGAAGCTTTCTTT.

This clone was detected only once. The CDR3 sequence: CASSLARNEQFF. Written as DNA, the CDR3 is TGTGCCAGCAGCTTAGCCCGGAATGAGCAGTTCTTC. The rearrangement uses TRBV13 and TRBJ2-1; D is unresolved. The V and J ends lost 1 base and 7 bases respectively, with 5 bases between them. Germline-derived CDR1 and CDR2 are PRHDT and FYEKMQ (reference sequence). This CDR3 spans 12 amino acids. The whole variable domain, filled in from reference TRBV13 and TRBJ2-1, reads AAGVIQSPRHLIKEKRETATLKCYPIPRHDTVYWYQQGPGQDPQFLISFYEKMQSDKGSIPDRFSAQQFSDYHSELNMSSLELGDSALYFCASSLARNEQFFGPGTRLTVL.

V gene TRBV15 combines with J gene TRBJ2-7, with a weak D call TRBD2 (6 bases). This CDR3 spans 13 amino acids. Trimming took 5 bases from V and 2 from J, leaving 10 bases between them. Germline V gene lookup returns CDR1 LNHNV and CDR2 YYDKDF (reference sequence). CDR3 region: CATSDGRAYEQYF. CDR3 bases: TGTGCCACCAGCGACGGGAGAGCCTACGAGCAGTACTTC.

The J gene is TRBJ1-1, the V gene TRBV25-1; no definite D call. V lost 8 bases, J lost 5 bases, and 9 bases lay in between. Germline lookup yields CDR1 MGHDK and CDR2 SYGVNS. This CDR3 has 11 residues. The DNA for the CDR3 is TGTGCCAGCGGATTTGGGACTGAAGCTTTCTTT. Residues: CASGFGTEAFF.

The J gene is TRBJ1-1, the V gene TRBV20-1; TRBD1 agrees at 9 bases. The J segment lost 10 bases and the V segment lost 6 bases, leaving 3 bases of the junction unmatched. The CDR3 is 10 residues long. Germline-derived CDR1 and CDR2 are DFQATT and SNEGSKA (reference sequence). CDR3 DNA: TGCAGTGCAAACAGGGGGCGAGCTTTCTTT. Translated, it gives CSANRGRAFF.

J is TRBJ1-2 and V is TRBV6-6; no reliable D call. V was pared by 5 bases and J by 14 bases, with 15 bases between. CDR3 size: 11 residues. Germline lookup yields CDR1 MNHNY and CDR2 SVGAGI (reference sequence). The DNA for the CDR3 is TGTGCCAGCAGTAACCCCGGGTCTGAAACCTTC. It codes for CASSNPGSETF.

This clone appeared a few times. The rearrangement uses TRBV2 and TRBJ2-7; perhaps TRBD2 as D (5 bases). There are 12 residues in the CDR3. Germline assignment: CDR1 SNHLY and CDR2 FYNNEI. Trimming cost V 3 bases and J 7 bases, with 10 bases left between them. The CDR3 reads CASSETRDEQYF. CDR3 DNA sequence: TGTGCCAGCAGTGAGACGAGGGATGAGCAGTACTTC.

The genes are TRBV27 and TRBJ2-1; the match to TRBD1 covers 7 bases. Germline V gene sequence: CDR1 MNHEY, CDR2 SMNVEV (reference sequence). The CDR3 is made up of 15 amino acids. The V gene end was trimmed by 5 bases and the J gene end by 6 bases; junction bases not matched to a gene: 10. CDR3: CASSPQQTGFNEQFF. CDR3 DNA: TGTGCCAGCAGTCCCCAACAGACAGGGTTCAATGAGCAGTTCTTC.

The chain joins TRBV9 to TRBJ2-1; 11 bases line up with TRBD1. The CDR3 length is 18 residues. Per the germline V gene, CDR1 is SGDLS and CDR2 is YYNGEE. J was trimmed by 2 bases and V by 5 bases; bases with no gene match: 12. The CDR3 region is CASRSSEGDRGTYNEQFF. The CDR3 DNA reads as TGTGCCAGCAGGTCCTCCGAGGGGGACAGGGGGACCTACAATGAGCAGTTCTTC.

V usage is TRBV2 and J usage is TRBJ2-1; weak D call: TRBD2 (7 bases). V was trimmed by 7 bases and J by 9 bases, leaving 16 bases between them. The CDR3 totals 13 residues. Germline CDR1 reads SNHLY; CDR2 reads FYNNEI. CDR3: CASTLQGGGEQFF. The CDR3 DNA sequence: TGTGCCAGCACTCTACAGGGCGGGGGTGAGCAGTTCTTC.

This clone was detected only once. CDR3 protein: CASSDRDRGYEKLFF. The DNA for the CDR3 is TGTGCCAGCAGCGACCGGGACAGGGGTTATGAAAAACTGTTTTTT. V and J are TRBV11-2 and TRBJ1-4; 10 nucleotides align to TRBD1. V was clipped by 5 bases and J by 6 bases; unmatched bases: 6. The germline CDR1 and CDR2 sequences are SGHAT and FQNNGV. The CDR3 loop spans 15 amino acids.

The V and J genes are TRBV7-2 and TRBJ2-3; D unclear. V lost 2 bases, J lost 0 bases, and 9 bases lay in between. Germline V gene lookup returns CDR1 SGHTA and CDR2 FQGNSA. This CDR3 is built from 15 residues. The CDR3 DNA is TGTGCCAGCAGCTTAATTCCGGCTAGCACAGATACGCAGTATTTT. Its translation: CASSLIPASTDTQYF.

This chain connects TRBV5-6 to TRBJ1-1, with D unresolved. V was clipped by 4 bases and J by 0 bases, with 13 bases between them. CDR1 and CDR2 from the germline V gene are SGHDT and YYEEEE. There are 15 residues in the CDR3. The CDR3 loop reads CASSPVGIMNTEAFF. CDR3 in DNA: TGTGCCAGCAGCCCCGTGGGGATCATGAACACTGAAGCTTTCTTT.

The chain recombines TRBV18 with TRBJ2-4; a possible D gene is TRBD1 (5 bases). Germline-derived CDR1 and CDR2 are KGHSH and LQKENI. Trimming left V 1 base short and J 7 bases short, with 17 bases between. The CDR3 has 16 residues. CDR3 protein: CASSPLKGPSGNIQYF. The CDR3 nucleotides are TGTGCCAGCTCACCACTTAAGGGCCCCTCAGGGAACATTCAGTACTTC.

The chain is built from TRBV5-1 and TRBJ2-7; 8 nucleotides agree with TRBD2. After removal of 0 bases from V and 0 bases from J, the junction contained 2 bases not matched to a gene. CDR3 length: 15 residues. Germline V lookup: CDR1 SGHRS, CDR2 YFSETQ. CDR3: CASSLVSGDSYEQYF. In DNA form, the CDR3 reads TGCGCCAGCAGCTTGGTTAGCGGGGACTCCTACGAGCAGTACTTC. Full variable domain (missing parts from reference TRBV5-1 and TRBJ2-7): KAGVTQTPRYLIKTRGQQVTLSCSPISGHRSVSWYQQTPGQGLQFLFEYFSETQRNKGNFPGRFSGRQFSNSRSEMNVSTLELGDSALYLCASSLVSGDSYEQYFGPGTRLTVT.

The rearrangement joins TRBV4-1 to TRBJ1-1; D is ambiguous. The germline V gene encodes CDR1 MGHRA and CDR2 YSYEKL. The CDR3 totals 15 residues. The ends were cut back, 1 base at V and 3 bases at J, with 12 bases in the middle. The CDR3 DNA is TGCGCCAGCAGCCAAGGAGTTTTTCGGGACACTGAAGCTTTCTTT. This sequence encodes CASSQGVFRDTEAFF.

This clone was picked up a small number of times. The chain uses TRBV28 and TRBJ1-1; possible D gene TRBD1, 6 bases. The germline V and J ends were trimmed by 6 bases and 3 bases, with 17 bases remaining between them. CDR1 and CDR2 from the germline V gene are MDHEN and SYDVKM. This CDR3 has 15 amino acids. The DNA for the CDR3 is TGTGCCAGCAGAGAGATCACAGGGAAGGACACTGAAGCTTTCTTT. This encodes CASREITGKDTEAFF.

This clone was counted between two and nine times. The V and J genes are TRBV7-8 and TRBJ1-4, with 9 bases that match TRBD1. CDR1 and CDR2 from the germline V gene are SGHVS and FQNEAQ. The V and J ends lost 1 base and 8 bases, in that order; junction bases with no gene match: 14. The CDR3 has 18 amino acids. The CDR3 here is CASSLGKGQGSKREKLFF. The CDR3 DNA reads as TGTGCCAGCAGCTTAGGGAAAGGACAGGGGAGTAAGAGGGAAAAACTGTTTTTT.

CDR3 residues: CSVDDRGNYNEQFF. As DNA, the CDR3 is TGCAGCGTTGACGACAGGGGTAATTACAATGAGCAGTTCTTC. The chain uses TRBV29-1 and TRBJ2-1, with 8 bases lining up with TRBD1. Losses at the gene ends were 3 bases for V and 4 bases for J; bases not matched to a gene: 5. The CDR3 is 14 amino acids. Germline V gene data show CDR1 as SQVTM and CDR2 as ANQGSEA.

The V call is TRBV28, the J call TRBJ2-2, with D perhaps assigned TRBD1 or TRBD2 (7 bases each). Germline loops: CDR1 MDHEN, CDR2 SYDVKM. The CDR3 extends over 15 amino acids. V was shortened by 8 bases and J by 4 bases, with 17 bases between the two germline ends. Written as DNA, the CDR3 is TGTGCCAGCTCAGGGGGGGCTGCGGGCACCGGGGAGCTGTTTTTT. Protein sequence: CASSGGAAGTGELFF.

The rearrangement joins TRBV5-5 to TRBJ2-3; D is unresolved. Germline-derived CDR1 and CDR2 are SGHKS and YYEKEE (reference sequence). V lost 0 bases to trimming and J lost 2 bases, with 4 bases between them. The CDR3 consists of 13 residues. The DNA of the CDR3 is TGTGCCAGCAGCTTGGTGTCCACAGATACGCAGTATTTT. It specifies CASSLVSTDTQYF. The variable domain in full, completed from reference TRBV5-5 and TRBJ2-3, reads DAGVTQSPTHLIKTRGQQVTLRCSPISGHKSVSWYQQVLGQGPQFIFQYYEKEERGRGNFPDRFSARQFPNYSSELNVNALLLGDSALYLCASSLVSTDTQYFGPGTRLTVL.

The chain recombines TRBV7-9 with TRBJ2-7; D is possibly TRBD1 (7 bases). The length of the CDR3 is 16 residues. V lost 5 bases and J 6 bases, leaving 23 bases between the germline ends. Per germline, CDR1 SEHNR and CDR2 FQNEAQ (reference sequence). The CDR3 DNA is TGTGCCAGCAGCCCCCACGGGGGAGGAGCAGGGGGCGAGCAGTACTTC. It yields the protein CASSPHGGGAGGEQYF.

The rearrangement uses TRBV5-1 and TRBJ1-1, with 12 bases lining up with TRBD1. This CDR3 comprises 16 residues. CDR1 and CDR2 from the germline V gene are SGHRS and YFSETQ. J gave up 0 bases and V 4 bases, and 4 bases lay outside the gene matches. The CDR3 DNA follows: TGCGCCAGCAGCCGCGGGACAGGGGGCTTGAACACTGAAGCTTTCTTT. It codes for CASSRGTGGLNTEAFF.

This sequence joins TRBV6-5 and TRBJ1-2; possibly TRBD1 for D (5 bases). This CDR3 has 15 amino acids. Germline V CDR1 and CDR2: MNHEY, SVGAGI. V shed 6 bases and J shed 5 bases, with 19 bases lying between them. CDR3 sequence: CASSRTRAGFYGYTF. Here the CDR3 DNA reads TGTGCCAGCAGCCGTACGAGGGCAGGGTTTTATGGCTACACCTTC.

The chain has TRBV7-2 and TRBJ2-5; the match to TRBD1 covers 8 bases. Germline trimming cut 1 base from V and 3 bases from J; bases unmatched to any gene: 4. The CDR3 covers 15 residues. Germline values: CDR1 SGHTA, CDR2 FQGNSA. As DNA, the CDR3 is TGTGCCAGCAGCTTAGTTGGGACAGGTAAAGAGACCCAGTACTTC. Its protein is CASSLVGTGKETQYF.